The subject of this entry is one T cell receptor beta chain. TCRdb independently ran MiXCR on the RT-PCR reads; one entry per CDR3 protein. The sample holds about 2,200 distinct CDR3 sequences, roughly 33% seen once. The CDR3 totals 12 residues. Germline CDR1 reads SGHDT; CDR2 reads YYEEEE. V lost 4 bases and J 5 bases, leaving 9 bases between the germline ends. This entry comes from a study of patients and donors after allogeneic stem cell transplantation. The sequencing input was blood, either unsorted or a sorted T cell fraction (not recorded which). This sequence joins TRBV5-6 and TRBJ2-5; either TRBD1 or TRBD2 may fit D (5 bases each). The origin of this receptor is a human donor who was either an allogeneic HSCT recipient or a stem cell or donor lymphocyte infusion donor (not recorded which). It is not recorded whose cells these are; they may come from a transplant donor. CDR3 sequence: CASSPGPETQYF. CDR3 nucleotide sequence: TGTGCCAGCAGCCCGGGGCCGGAGACCCAGTACTTC. Variable domain in full (rest from reference TRBV5-6 and TRBJ2-5): DAGVTQSPTHLIKTRGQQVTLRCSPKSGHDTVSWYQQALGQGPQFIFQYYEEEERQRGNFPDRFSGHQFPNYSSELNVNALLLGDSALYLCASSPGPETQYFGPGTRLLVL.